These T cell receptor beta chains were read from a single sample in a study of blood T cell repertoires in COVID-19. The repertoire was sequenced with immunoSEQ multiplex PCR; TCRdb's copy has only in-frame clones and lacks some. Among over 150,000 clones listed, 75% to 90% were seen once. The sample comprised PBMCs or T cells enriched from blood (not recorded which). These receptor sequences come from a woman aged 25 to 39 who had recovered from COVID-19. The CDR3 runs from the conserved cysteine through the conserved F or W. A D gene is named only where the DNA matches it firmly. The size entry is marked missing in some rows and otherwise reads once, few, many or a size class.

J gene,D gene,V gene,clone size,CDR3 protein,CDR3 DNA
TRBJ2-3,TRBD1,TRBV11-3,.,CASKAGTGATTDTQYF,TGTGCCAGCAAGGCCGGGACAGGAGCTACCACAGATACGCAGTATTTT
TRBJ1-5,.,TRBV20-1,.,CSASGTRNQPQHF,TGCAGTGCTAGTGGAACTAGGAATCAGCCCCAGCATTTT
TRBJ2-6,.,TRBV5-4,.,CASSLAGGSGANVLTF,TGTGCCAGCAGCTTGGCCGGAGGGTCTGGGGCCAACGTCCTGACTTTC
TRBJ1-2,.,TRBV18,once,CASSLGRGAYGYTF,TGTGCCAGCTCACTAGGACGGGGTGCCTATGGCTACACCTTC
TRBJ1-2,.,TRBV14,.,CASSQGTKRGYTF,TGTGCCAGCAGCCAAGGGACCAAGCGGGGCTACACCTTC
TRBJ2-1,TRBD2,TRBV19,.,CASSGAGLAGGPGAEQFF,TGTGCCAGTAGTGGCGCGGGACTAGCGGGAGGGCCAGGCGCTGAGCAGTTCTTC
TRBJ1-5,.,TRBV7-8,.,CASSADTALNQPQHF,TGTGCCAGCAGCGCCGACACGGCCCTCAATCAGCCCCAGCATTTT
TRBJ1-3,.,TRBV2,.,CVSTRDNQGGNTIYF,TGTGTCAGCACCCGGGACAATCAAGGAGGAAACACCATATATTTT
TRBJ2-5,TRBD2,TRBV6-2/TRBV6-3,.,CASSYVAGGTQETQYF,TGTGCCAGCAGTTACGTCGCGGGGGGGACACAAGAGACCCAGTACTTC
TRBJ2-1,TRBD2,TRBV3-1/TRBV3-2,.,CASSQDLASGYNEQFF,TGTGCCAGCAGCCAAGATTTAGCTAGCGGTTACAATGAGCAGTTCTTC
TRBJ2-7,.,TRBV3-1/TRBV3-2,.,CASSRTARYEQYF,TGTGCCAGCAGCCGAACAGCTCGCTACGAGCAGTACTTC
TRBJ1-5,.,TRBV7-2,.,CASSDLGGGGQPQHF,TGTGCCAGCAGCGACCTTGGGGGGGGTGGGCAGCCCCAGCATTTT
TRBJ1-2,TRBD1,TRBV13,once,CASSSTGNYGYTF,TGTGCCAGCAGCTCGACAGGGAACTATGGCTACACCTTC
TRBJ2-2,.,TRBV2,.,CASSVAGAANTGELFF,TGTGCCAGCAGTGTGGCGGGGGCCGCGAACACCGGGGAGCTGTTTTTT
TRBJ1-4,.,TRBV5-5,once,CASSFSISGNEKLFF,TGTGCCAGCAGCTTTTCAATTTCGGGTAATGAAAAACTGTTTTTT
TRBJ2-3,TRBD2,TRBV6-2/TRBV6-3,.,CASSYRAGLGRDTQYF,TGTGCCAGCAGTTACCGAGCGGGGTTGGGGAGGGATACGCAGTATTTT
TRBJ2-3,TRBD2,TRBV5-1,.,CASSQGLAGGADTQYF,TGCGCCAGCAGCCAGGGACTAGCGGGAGGCGCAGATACGCAGTATTTT
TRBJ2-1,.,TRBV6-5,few,CASSFVRGGNEQFF,TGTGCCAGCAGTTTCGTAAGGGGGGGAAATGAGCAGTTCTTC
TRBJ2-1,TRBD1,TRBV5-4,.,CASSPRTGVFVNEQFF,TGTGCCAGCAGCCCCAGGACAGGGGTGTTTGTGAATGAGCAGTTCTTC
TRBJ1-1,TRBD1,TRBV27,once,CASPSDRVCTEAFF,TGTGCCAGCCCCAGCGACAGGGTGTGCACTGAAGCTTTCTTT
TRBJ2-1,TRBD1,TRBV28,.,CASTLRDRALSEQFF,TGTGCCAGCACCCTGAGGGACAGAGCCCTTAGTGAGCAGTTCTTC
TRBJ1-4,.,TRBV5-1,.,CARARAGVFLSNEKLFF,TGCGCCAGAGCTCGGGCAGGGGTTTTTCTTAGTAATGAAAAACTGTTTTTT
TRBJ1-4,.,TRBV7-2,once,CASSFSRVNEKLFF,TGTGCCAGCAGCTTTAGCAGGGTCAATGAAAAACTGTTTTTT
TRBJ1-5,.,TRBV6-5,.,CASRGGTGQPQHF,TGTGCCAGCAGGGGAGGTACCGGGCAGCCCCAGCATTTT
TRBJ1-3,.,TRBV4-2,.,CASSILSSSGNTIYF,TGTGCCAGCAGTATACTATCAAGCTCTGGAAACACCATATATTTT
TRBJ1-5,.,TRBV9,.,CASSVGGYNQPQHF,TGTGCCAGCTCCGTCGGGGGGTACAATCAGCCCCAGCATTTT
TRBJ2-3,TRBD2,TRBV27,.,CASKGLAIGTDTQYF,TGTGCCAGCAAGGGACTAGCGATTGGGACAGATACGCAGTATTTT
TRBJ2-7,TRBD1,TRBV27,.,CASSPRDRGYEQYF,TGTGCCAGCAGTCCCCGGGACAGGGGCTACGAGCAGTACTTC
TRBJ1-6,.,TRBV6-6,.,CASSYSATGSPLHF,TGTGCCAGCAGTTACTCGGCAACAGGATCGCCCCTCCACTTT
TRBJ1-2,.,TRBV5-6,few,CASSLVGQAKRGYTF,TGTGCCAGCAGCTTGGTCGGGCAGGCCAAGCGGGGCTACACCTTC
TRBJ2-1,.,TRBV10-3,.,CAISDRGGEQFF,TGTGCCATCAGTGATCGTGGCGGTGAGCAGTTCTTC
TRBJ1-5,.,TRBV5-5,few,CASSPSDNPAYSNQPQHF,TGTGCCAGCAGCCCCTCTGACAACCCAGCTTATAGCAATCAGCCCCAGCATTTT
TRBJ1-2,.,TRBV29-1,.,CSVEEQGNGYTF,TGCAGCGTTGAAGAACAGGGAAATGGCTACACCTTC
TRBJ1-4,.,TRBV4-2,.,CASSQDDTTNEKLFF,TGTGCCAGCAGCCAAGACGACACAACTAATGAAAAACTGTTTTTT
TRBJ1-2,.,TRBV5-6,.,CASSLGANYGYTF,TGTGCCAGCAGCTTGGGCGCGAACTATGGCTACACCTTC
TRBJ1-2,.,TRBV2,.,CASSDGSSGYNYGYTF,TGTGCCAGCAGTGACGGTAGTTCAGGTTATAACTATGGCTACACCTTC
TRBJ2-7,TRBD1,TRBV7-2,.,CASSRDRGTYEQYF,TGTGCCAGCAGCCGCGACAGGGGGACCTACGAGCAGTACTTC
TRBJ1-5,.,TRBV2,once,CASSSMRGHQPQHF,TGTGCCAGCAGTTCTATGCGGGGCCATCAGCCCCAGCATTTT
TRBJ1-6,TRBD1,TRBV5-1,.,CASSLDRGMPPLHF,TGCGCCAGCAGCCTAGACAGGGGAATGCCACCCCTCCACTTT
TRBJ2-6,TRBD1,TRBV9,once,CASSLQGAFSGANVLTF,TGTGCCAGCAGCTTACAGGGGGCCTTCTCTGGGGCCAACGTCCTGACTTTC
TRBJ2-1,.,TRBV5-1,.,CASSPLRGSYNEQFF,TGCGCCAGCAGCCCCCTCCGGGGCTCCTACAATGAGCAGTTCTTC
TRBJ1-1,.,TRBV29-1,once,CSVVWGNTEAFF,TGCAGCGTCGTCTGGGGCAACACTGAAGCTTTCTTT
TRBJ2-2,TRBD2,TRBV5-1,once,CASSLTSGNTGELFF,TGCGCCAGCAGCCTGACTAGCGGGAACACCGGGGAGCTGTTTTTT
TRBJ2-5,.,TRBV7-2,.,CASSFAAVEGETQYF,TGTGCCAGCAGCTTCGCCGCGGTTGAGGGAGAGACCCAGTACTTC
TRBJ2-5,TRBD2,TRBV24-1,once,CATRDREEVQETQYF,TGTGCCACCAGGGATCGGGAGGAGGTACAAGAGACCCAGTACTTC
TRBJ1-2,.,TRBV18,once,CASSPAGTSTDGYTF,TGTGCCAGCTCACCAGCCGGGACATCAACCGATGGCTACACCTTC
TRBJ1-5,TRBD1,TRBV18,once,CASSEGTVANQPQHF,TGTGCCAGCTCAGAAGGGACAGTGGCCAATCAGCCCCAGCATTTT
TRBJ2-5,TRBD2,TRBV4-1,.,CASSPQEAGDETQYF,TGCGCCAGCAGCCCGCAGGAAGCGGGGGATGAGACCCAGTACTTC